This TCR beta chain is drawn from a study of T cells in Graves' hyperthyroidism and ophthalmopathy. This clonotype was recorded a few times. Trimming removed 4 bases from V and 2 bases from J, with 9 bases in between. Germline CDR1 SQVTM, CDR2 ANQGSEA. The CDR3 length is 13 residues. The investigators amplified TCR beta CDR3 regions from RNA transcripts. HTBI primers were used for first-round RT-PCR of the TCR CDR3. TCRdb called the multiplex PCR reads again in MiXCR, with one record for every CDR3 protein. The table includes around 700,000 distinct CDR3 sequences, around 20% detected once. Sequenced input: blood. The TCR sequence derives from a woman aged 50 to 60 with Graves' hyperthyroidism that later progressed to Graves' ophthalmopathy. This chain connects TRBV29-1 to TRBJ1-5; no clear D. CDR3 region: CSVGGIGNQPQHF. As DNA, the CDR3 is TGCAGCGTTGGTGGGATTGGCAATCAGCCCCAGCATTTT.